The clone carrying this T cell receptor beta chain was counted a few times. The sample comes from a study of blood T cell repertoires in COVID-19. Study in general: Spain, Italy and the United States supplied samples that represented acute and convalescent COVID-19. T cells, B-cell-depleted T cells, or PBMCs supplied cDNA or gDNA.

Original analysis: Amplification of reference gene primers provided the estimated nucleated cell counts. The table came from immunoSEQ multiplex PCR; TCRdb's copy has only in-frame clones and leaves some out. That table furnishes V, J and clone size, whereas the DNA furnished D and trimming. This sample has 250,000 to 350,000 clones, with around 86% found just once. The CDR3 sequence is 15 residues long. V lost 5 bases, J lost 4 bases, and 18 bases lay in between. CDR1 and CDR2 (germline): SGHTA, FQGTGA. The chain is built from TRBV7-3 and TRBJ2-7; maybe TRBD2 (6 bases). Sequencing was done on a sample of peripheral blood. This TCR came from a woman in her forties or fifties with acute or convalescent COVID-19. The CDR3 sequence: CASSLEVGGSYEQYF. The CDR3 DNA reads TGTGCCAGCAGCCTCGAGGTGGGAGGTAGTTACGAGCAGTACTTC.